This T cell receptor beta chain was obtained from a study of blood T cell repertoires in COVID-19. Study information: The United States, Italy and Spain supplied acute and convalescent COVID-19 samples. The cDNA or gDNA used as material had been derived from T cells, B-cell-depleted T cells, or PBMCs.

This CDR3 has 17 residues. J lost 5 bases, V lost 0 bases, and 14 bases had no gene match. The V gene's germline CDR1 is SGHRS and CDR2 YFSETQ. Sequencing used immunoSEQ multiplex PCR; TCRdb keeps in-frame clones, though not all of them. The data contain roughly 250,000 clones, over 75% of them seen just once; the ten biggest clones take up 8% to 9.5%. V is TRBV5-1 and J is TRBJ2-7; 7 nucleotides line up with TRBD2. The sample was peripheral blood. The source of this sequence is a human donor in a cohort sampled during active COVID-19. Written as DNA, the CDR3 is TGCGCCAGCAGCTTGGTCTCCTCCGGCGGGAGTTTAAACGAGCAGTACTTC. Translated, it gives CASSLVSSGGSLNEQYF.